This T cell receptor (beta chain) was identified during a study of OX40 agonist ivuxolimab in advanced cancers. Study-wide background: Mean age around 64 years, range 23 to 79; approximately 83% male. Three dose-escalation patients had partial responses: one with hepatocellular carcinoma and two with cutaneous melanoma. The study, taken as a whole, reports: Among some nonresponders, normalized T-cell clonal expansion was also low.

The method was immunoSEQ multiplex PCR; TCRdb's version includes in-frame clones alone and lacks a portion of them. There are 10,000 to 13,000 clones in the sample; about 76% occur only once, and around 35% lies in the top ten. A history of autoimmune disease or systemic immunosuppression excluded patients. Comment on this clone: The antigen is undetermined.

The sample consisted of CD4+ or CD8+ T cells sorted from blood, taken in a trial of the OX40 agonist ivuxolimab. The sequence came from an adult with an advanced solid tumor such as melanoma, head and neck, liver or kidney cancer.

CDR3 residues: CASSELGTPYYGYTF. The CDR3 DNA is TGTGCCAGCAGTGAACTGGGAACCCCTTACTATGGCTACACCTTC. The V and J genes are TRBV6-1 and TRBJ1-2; no clear D. The CDR3 length is 15 residues. CDR1 is MNHNS, CDR2 SASEGT, per germline. The ends were cut back, 2 bases at V and 3 bases at J, with 13 bases in the middle.